This TCR beta chain appears in the sequencing data of a study of T-cell memory formation after mild COVID-19. Study at large: Largely, TCR clusters stayed within a single donor.

The V gene end was trimmed by 0 bases and the J gene end by 9 bases; junction bases not matched to a gene: 3. The CDR3 totals 13 residues. This clonotype was seen a handful of times. TCRdb re-called the 5' RACE reads through MiXCR, storing one row per CDR3 protein. The data contain about 150,000 distinct CDR3 sequences, approximately 15% of them singletons. This clonotype was obtained from an adult woman who had mild COVID-19 (a few samples of this study predate the infection). Cell type and time point are not known. The chain is built from TRBV12-3 or TRBV12-4 and TRBJ1-1; 8 bases are shared with TRBD1. Sequenced material: PBMCs or a T cell subset sorted from them (not recorded which). CDR3 sequence reads: CASSLAGQEKAFF. The CDR3 region has the DNA TGTGCCAGCAGTTTAGCGGGACAGGAGAAAGCTTTCTTT.